Detailed here is one TCR beta chain. This sample stems from a study of technical replicates of blood from several donors. Some clones are missing from TCRdb's copy, which holds only in-frame ones; the method was immunoSEQ multiplex PCR. The sample lists tens of thousands of clones, 96% occurring once. This clonotype was sampled from a human donor in good health. Sequencing input: T cells isolated from PBMCs.

CDR3 region: CASSLPYQPQHF. The DNA for the CDR3 is TGTGCCAGCAGCTTGCCCTATCAGCCCCAGCATTTT. V gene TRBV5-6 combines with J gene TRBJ1-5; D remains unclear. The germline CDR1 and CDR2 sequences are SGHDT and YYEEEE. The CDR3 has 12 amino acids. The ends were cut back, 1 base at V and 5 bases at J, with 4 bases in the middle.